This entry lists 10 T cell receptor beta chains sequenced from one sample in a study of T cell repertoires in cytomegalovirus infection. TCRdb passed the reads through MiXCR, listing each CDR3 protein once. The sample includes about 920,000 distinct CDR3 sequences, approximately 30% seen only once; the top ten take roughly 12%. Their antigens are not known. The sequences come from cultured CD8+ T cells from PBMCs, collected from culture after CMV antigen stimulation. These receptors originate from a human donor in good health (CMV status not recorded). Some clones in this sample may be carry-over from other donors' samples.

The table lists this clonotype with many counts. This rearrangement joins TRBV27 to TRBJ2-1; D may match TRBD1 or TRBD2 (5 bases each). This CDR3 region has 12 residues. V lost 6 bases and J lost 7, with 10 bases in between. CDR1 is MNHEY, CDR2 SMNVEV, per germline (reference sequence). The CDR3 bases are TGTGCCAGCAGGCTCGGGACGAATGAGCAGTTCTTC. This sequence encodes CASRLGTNEQFF.

In DNA form, the CDR3 reads TGTGCCAGCAGCCAACCCCATAGGTCCGTCGATGAGCAGTTCTTC. Amino acid sequence: CASSQPHRSVDEQFF. The rearrangement links TRBV3-1 to TRBJ2-1; D gene uncertain. Trimming removed 2 bases from V and 8 bases from J, with 16 bases in between. Looked up from germline, CDR1 is LGHDT and CDR2 is YNNKEL (reference sequence). The CDR3 extends over 15 amino acids.

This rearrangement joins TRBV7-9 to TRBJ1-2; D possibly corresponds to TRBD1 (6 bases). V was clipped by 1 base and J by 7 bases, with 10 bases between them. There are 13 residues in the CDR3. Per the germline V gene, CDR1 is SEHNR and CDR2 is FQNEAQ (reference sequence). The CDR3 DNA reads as TGTGCCAGCAGCTTAGAACAGGGAAGTGGCTACACCTTC. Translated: CASSLEQGSGYTF.

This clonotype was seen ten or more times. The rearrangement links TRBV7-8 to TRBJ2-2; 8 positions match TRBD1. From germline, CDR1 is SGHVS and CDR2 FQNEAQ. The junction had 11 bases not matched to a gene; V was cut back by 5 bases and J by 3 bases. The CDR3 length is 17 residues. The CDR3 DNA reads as TGTGCCAGCAGCCCCCTAACAGGGGGAAGTGACACCGGGGAGCTGTTTTTT. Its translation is CASSPLTGGSDTGELFF. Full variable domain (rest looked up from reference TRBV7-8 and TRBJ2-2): GAGVSQSPRYKVAKRGQDVALRCDPISGHVSLFWYQQALGQGPEFLTYFQNEAQLDKSGLPSDRFFAERPEGSVSTLKIQRTQQEDSAVYLCASSPLTGGSDTGELFFGEGSRLTVL.

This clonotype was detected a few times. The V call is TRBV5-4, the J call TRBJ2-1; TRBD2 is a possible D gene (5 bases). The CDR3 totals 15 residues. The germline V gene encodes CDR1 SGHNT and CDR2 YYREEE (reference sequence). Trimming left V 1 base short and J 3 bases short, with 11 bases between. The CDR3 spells CASSLREQSYNEQFF. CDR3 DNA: TGTGCCAGCAGCTTGAGGGAGCAAAGCTACAATGAGCAGTTCTTC.

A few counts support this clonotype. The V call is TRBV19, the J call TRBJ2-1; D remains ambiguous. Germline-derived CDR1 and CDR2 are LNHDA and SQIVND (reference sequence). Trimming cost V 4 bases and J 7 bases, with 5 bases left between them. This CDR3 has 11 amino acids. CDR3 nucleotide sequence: TGTGCCAGTAGTACCCGGAATGAGCAGTTCTTC. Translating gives CASSTRNEQFF.

CDR3 bases: TGTGCCAGCGGGAGGCCCACCTACGAGCAGTACGTC. It codes for CASGRPTYEQYV. This rearrangement joins TRBV2 to TRBJ2-7; maybe TRBD2 (6 bases). With 8 bases removed from V and 2 bases from J, the gap between germline ends came to 10 bases. This CDR3 has 12 amino acids. The germline CDR1 and CDR2 sequences are SNHLY and FYNNEI.

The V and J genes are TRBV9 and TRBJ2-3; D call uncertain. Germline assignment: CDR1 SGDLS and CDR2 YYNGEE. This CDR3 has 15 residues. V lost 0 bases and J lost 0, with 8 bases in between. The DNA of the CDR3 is TGTGCCAGCAGCGTAGGTTGGCGGAGCACAGATACGCAGTATTTT. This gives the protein CASSVGWRSTDTQYF. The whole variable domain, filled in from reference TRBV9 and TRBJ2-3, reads DSGVTQTPKHLITATGQRVTLRCSPRSGDLSVYWYQQSLDQGLQFLIQYYNGEERAKGNILERFSAQQFPDLHSELNLSSLELGDSALYFCASSVGWRSTDTQYFGPGTRLTVL.

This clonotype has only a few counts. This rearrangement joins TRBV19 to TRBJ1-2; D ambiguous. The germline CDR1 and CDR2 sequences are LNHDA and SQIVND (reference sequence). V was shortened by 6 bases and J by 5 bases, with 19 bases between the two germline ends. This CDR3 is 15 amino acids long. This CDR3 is CASREDPHNSYGYTF. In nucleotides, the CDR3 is TGTGCCAGTAGAGAGGACCCACACAACTCGTATGGCTACACCTTC.

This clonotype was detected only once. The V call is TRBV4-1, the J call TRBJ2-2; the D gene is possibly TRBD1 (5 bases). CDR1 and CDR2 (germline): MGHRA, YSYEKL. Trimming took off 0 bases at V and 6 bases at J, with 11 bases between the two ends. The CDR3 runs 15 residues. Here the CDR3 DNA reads TGCGCCAGCAGCCAAGAAGCTCAGGGTGCCGGGGAGCTGTTTTTT. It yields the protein CASSQEAQGAGELFF.